Listed below are T cell receptor beta chains from one sample, sequenced in a study of regulatory T cells in long-lasting Graves disease. TCRdb re-derived calls from the multiplex PCR reads in MiXCR, one entry per CDR3 protein. The table records some 460,000 distinct CDR3 sequences, about 17% of them present only once. These data were also reused for a study on T cells in Graves' hyperthyroidism and ophthalmopathy.

Sequencing was performed on peripheral blood mononuclear cells (PBMCs), taken at new diagnosis, from a patient treated with antithyroid drugs. The receptors were sampled from a man aged 35 to 55 with Graves disease. Both conserved end residues are part of each CDR3. The D gene is left open where the match is weak. For some rows the clone size is stated as once, few or many, or as a class when expanded; others skip it.

J gene | V gene | D gene | clone size | CDR3 protein | CDR3 DNA
TRBJ2-4 | TRBV18 | TRBD1 | few | CASSARDRVVKNIQYF | TGTGCCAGCTCAGCCCGGGACAGGGTGGTCAAAAACATTCAGTACTTC
TRBJ2-1 | TRBV5-1 | TRBD1 | many | CASSGGQGASYNEQFF | TGTGCCAGCAGCGGAGGACAGGGGGCTTCCTACAATGAGCAGTTCTTC
TRBJ1-4 | TRBV12-3/TRBV12-4 | . | many | CASSLGGGSANEKLFF | TGTGCCAGCAGTTTAGGGGGGGGCTCAGCTAATGAAAAACTGTTTTTT
TRBJ2-1 | TRBV12-3/TRBV12-4 | TRBD1 | . | CASSSDRGQGNEQFF | TGTGCCAGCAGTTCCGACAGGGGGCAAGGCAATGAGCAGTTCTTC
TRBJ2-7 | TRBV10-3 | . | few | CAISGSSGPRRWEQYF | TGTGCCATCAGTGGGTCATCGGGACCGAGAAGGTGGGAGCAGTACTTC
TRBJ1-2 | TRBV6-1 | . | few | CASNDIVSGYTF | TGTGCCAGCAACGACATTGTTTCCGGCTACACCTTC
TRBJ2-5 | TRBV7-7 | . | many | CASSPPGTPQETQYF | TGTGCTAGCAGCCCACCGGGGACACCGCAAGAGACCCAGTACTTC
TRBJ2-1 | TRBV5-1 | TRBD2 | many | CASSLAGRVGEQFF | TGCGCCAGCAGCTTGGCCGGGAGGGTTGGTGAGCAGTTCTTC
TRBJ2-5 | TRBV20-1 | TRBD1 | many | CSVSLQGKKETQYF | TGCAGTGTTTCCCTACAGGGGAAGAAGGAGACCCAGTACTTC
TRBJ2-7 | TRBV20-1 | TRBD1 | . | CGATTGGNYEQYF | TGCGGCGCCACTACAGGGGGCAACTACGAGCAGTACTTC
TRBJ2-5 | TRBV5-1 | . | . | CASSGDGGFQETQYF | TGCGCCAGCAGCGGGGACGGGGGCTTCCAAGAGACCCAGTACTTC
TRBJ2-1 | TRBV7-3 | TRBD2 | many | CASSKTSDINNEQFF | TGTGCCAGCAGCAAGACTAGCGATATAAACAATGAGCAGTTCTTC
TRBJ1-1 | TRBV11-3 | . | many | CASSLGIQNTEAFF | TGTGCCAGCAGCTTAGGGATTCAGAACACTGAAGCTTTCTTT
TRBJ2-7 | TRBV6-1 | . | many | CASRNTRGYTYEQYF | TGTGCCAGCAGGAACACGAGGGGGTATACCTACGAGCAGTACTTC
TRBJ2-7 | TRBV20-1 | . | many | CSALVYEQYF | TGCAGTGCCCTGGTCTACGAGCAGTACTTC
TRBJ1-1 | TRBV20-1 | TRBD1 | many | CSAREGTERTEAFF | TGCAGTGCTAGGGAGGGGACAGAAAGAACTGAAGCTTTCTTT
TRBJ1-5 | TRBV15 | . | few | CATSGSGGNNQPQHF | TGTGCCACCAGCGGCAGTGGGGGTAACAATCAGCCCCAGCATTTT
TRBJ2-6 | TRBV20-1 | TRBD2 | . | CSASGGGAGDRTGANVLTF | TGCAGTGCTAGTGGTGGTGGAGCGGGAGATCGAACTGGGGCCAACGTCCTGACTTTC
TRBJ1-6 | TRBV28 | . | many | CASSFGQPNSPLHF | TGTGCCAGCAGCTTTGGACAGCCTAATTCACCCCTCCACTTT
TRBJ2-7 | TRBV9 | TRBD1 | many | CASSVDRGYEQYF | TGTGCCAGCAGTGTGGACAGGGGCTACGAGCAGTACTTC
TRBJ2-4 | TRBV15 | TRBD1 | many | CATSREGTGATVTKNIQYF | TGTGCCACCAGCAGAGAAGGGACAGGGGCGACGGTTACCAAAAACATTCAGTACTTC
TRBJ2-5 | TRBV28 | . | many | CASSDRGPETQYF | TGTGCCAGCAGCGACAGAGGGCCAGAGACCCAGTACTTC
TRBJ2-2 | TRBV5-1 | TRBD2 | few | CASSPGLAGGWNTGELFF | TGCGCCAGCAGCCCCGGACTAGCGGGAGGTTGGAACACCGGGGAGCTGTTTTTT
TRBJ2-7 | TRBV4-3 | TRBD2 | . | CASSQGPGLAGYEQYF | TGCGCCAGCAGCCAAGGCCCGGGACTAGCGGGCTACGAGCAGTACTTC
TRBJ2-7 | TRBV5-1 | . | many | CASSLLGPYEQYF | TGTGCCAGCAGTTTATTGGGGCCCTACGAGCAGTACTTC
TRBJ2-2 | TRBV18 | TRBD2 | few | CASSPAGGPSTGELFF | TGTGCCAGCTCACCAGCGGGAGGCCCTTCGACCGGGGAGCTGTTTTTT
TRBJ2-5 | TRBV7-9 | . | . | CASSSKTREAQYF | TGTGCCAGCAGCTCGAAGACAAGAGAGGCCCAGTACTTC
TRBJ2-1 | TRBV2 | TRBD1 | many | CASSRSRQGSSYNEQFF | TGTGCCAGCAGCCGATCCAGACAGGGGAGCTCCTACAATGAGCAGTTCTTC
TRBJ2-2 | TRBV28 | TRBD1 | few | CASNLGTGDTGELFF | TGTGCCAGCAACCTAGGGACAGGCGACACCGGGGAGCTGTTTTTT
TRBJ2-7 | TRBV28 | . | many | CASSSTIYEQYF | TGTGCCAGCAGCTCGACAATCTACGAGCAGTACTTC
TRBJ2-3 | TRBV12-3/TRBV12-4 | TRBD2 | . | CASSFFDGGATDTQYF | TGTGCCAGCAGTTTCTTCGACGGGGGGGCTACAGATACGCAGTATTTT
TRBJ2-5 | TRBV2 | TRBD2 | many | CASTAQTSGTETQYF | TGTGCCAGCACCGCACAAACTAGCGGAACAGAGACCCAGTACTTC
TRBJ2-5 | TRBV19 | . | . | CASTPGQKQETQYF | TGTGCCAGTACCCCCGGACAGAAACAAGAGACCCAGTACTTC
TRBJ2-7 | TRBV29-1 | . | many | CSVGNRQWGEQYF | TGCAGCGTCGGCAATCGACAGTGGGGCGAGCAGTACTTC
TRBJ2-5 | TRBV20-1 | TRBD2 | few | CSARDPRLAGAQYF | TGCAGTGCTAGAGACCCACGGCTAGCGGGGGCCCAGTACTTC
TRBJ2-5 | TRBV7-8 | . | many | CASSFWAEAGIQETQYF | TGTGCCAGCAGCTTTTGGGCCGAGGCAGGGATCCAAGAGACCCAGTACTTC
TRBJ2-1 | TRBV24-1 | TRBD2 | many | CATSDLSGRAVNEQFF | TGTGCCACCAGTGATTTGAGCGGGAGGGCCGTAAATGAGCAGTTCTTC
TRBJ2-7 | TRBV20-1 | TRBD2 | many | CSARGGGTSGRWDEQYF | TGCAGTGCTAGAGGAGGAGGGACTAGCGGGAGGTGGGACGAGCAGTACTTC
TRBJ2-7 | TRBV11-2 | . | many | CASSKGERVSYEQYF | TGTGCCAGCAGCAAAGGAGAGCGAGTTAGCTACGAGCAGTACTTC
TRBJ2-5 | TRBV10-3 | TRBD2 | . | CAIRAGAETQYF | TGTGCCATCAGAGCGGGAGCGGAGACCCAGTACTTC
TRBJ2-1 | TRBV28 | . | . | CASTTGGSYNEQFF | TGTGCCAGCACCACCGGGGGCTCCTACAATGAGCAGTTCTTC
TRBJ1-4 | TRBV20-1 | . | many | CSARSVGEKLFF | TGCAGTGCTAGATCGGTGGGCGAAAAACTGTTTTTT
TRBJ2-5 | TRBV3-1 | TRBD1 | many | CASSQGGQGLYQETQYF | TGTGCCAGCAGCCAAGGCGGACAGGGATTGTACCAAGAGACCCAGTACTTC
TRBJ2-3 | TRBV11-3 | . | many | CASSLGVVLTDTQYF | TGTGCCAGCAGCTTAGGGGTCGTTCTTACAGATACGCAGTATTTT
TRBJ2-3 | TRBV20-1 | . | many | CSASQGDTQYF | TGCAGTGCTTCCCAGGGTGATACGCAGTATTTT
TRBJ2-7 | TRBV19 | TRBD1 | . | CASSILGTGVGQYF | TGTGCCAGTAGTATTCTAGGGACAGGCGTCGGACAGTACTTC
TRBJ2-7 | TRBV10-1 | . | . | CASSECLGACEQYF | TGCGCCAGCAGTGAGTGTCTGGGGGCCTGCGAGCAGTACTTC
TRBJ1-1 | TRBV6-2/TRBV6-3 | . | few | CASSDRSMNTEAFF | TGTGCCAGCAGTGACAGGAGCATGAACACTGAAGCTTTCTTT
TRBJ2-7 | TRBV6-1 | TRBD1 | . | CASNGQGAREQYF | TGTGCCAGCAACGGACAGGGGGCGAGGGAGCAGTACTTC
TRBJ1-4 | TRBV27 | . | . | CASSRLFYEKLFF | TGTGCCAGCAGTAGGTTATTCTATGAAAAACTGTTTTTT
TRBJ2-1 | TRBV11-3 | . | many | CASSSTSTYNEQFF | TGTGCCAGCAGCTCGACATCCACCTACAATGAGCAGTTCTTC